This T cell receptor beta chain was sequenced for a study of identical twins. Study-wide results and limits: Insertions ran lower in abundant cord blood beta clonotypes, though not in memory repertoires.

This CDR3 has 16 residues. Germline V gives CDR1 SGHDT, CDR2 YYEEEE. The J segment lost 3 bases and the V segment lost 6 bases, leaving 13 bases of the junction unmatched. From the 5' RACE reads, TCRdb called clonotypes with MiXCR, one entry per CDR3 protein. The sample consists of hundreds of thousands of distinct CDR3 sequences, 9% to 15% of them appearing once. On this clonotype: Antigen unknown.

This sample was shared with a second study, whose subject was yellow fever vaccine responses in identical twins.

The specimen sequenced was PBMCs. This chain uses TRBV5-6 with TRBJ1-2; TRBD1 matches 8 bases. The sequence was obtained from a woman under 30 in good health. CDR3 protein: CASNLKQGAVDYGYTF. CDR3 bases: TGTGCCAGCAATTTGAAGCAGGGGGCGGTCGACTATGGCTACACCTTC.